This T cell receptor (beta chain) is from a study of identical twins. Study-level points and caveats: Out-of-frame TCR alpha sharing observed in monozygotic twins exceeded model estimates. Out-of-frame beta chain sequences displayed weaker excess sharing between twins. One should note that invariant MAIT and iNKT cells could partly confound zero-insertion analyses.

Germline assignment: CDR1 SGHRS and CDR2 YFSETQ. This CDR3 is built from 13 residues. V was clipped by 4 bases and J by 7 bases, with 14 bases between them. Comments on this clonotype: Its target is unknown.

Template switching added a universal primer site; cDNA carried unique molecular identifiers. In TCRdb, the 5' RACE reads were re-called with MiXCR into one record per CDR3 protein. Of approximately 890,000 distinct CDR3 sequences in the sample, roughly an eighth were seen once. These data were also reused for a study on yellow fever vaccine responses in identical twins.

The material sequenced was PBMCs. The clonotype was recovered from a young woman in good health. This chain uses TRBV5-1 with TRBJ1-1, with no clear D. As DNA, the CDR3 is TGCGCCAGCAGCCCCCGTTTCGAGGGTGAAGCTTTCTTT. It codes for CASSPRFEGEAFF.